This T cell receptor (beta chain) is from a study of control samples from healthy donors and cancer patients (dated by TCRdb to 2018 to 2021). CDR1 SEHNR and CDR2 FQNEAQ are derived from the germline V gene (reference sequence). The junction shows trimming of 0 bases on V and 0 bases on J, plus 12 bases between the germline ends. The CDR3 spans 17 residues, from the cysteine through the phenylalanine. The DNA shown is the 51-base CDR3, in frame from base 1. Library preparation used the immunoSEQ multiplex PCR assay. In its TCRdb copy, this immuneACCESS table keeps in-frame sequences only and misses some clones. Where compared with another copy, unresolved V genes explain less than half of these, and the others have no known cause. The table for this sample lists about 180,000 clones; roughly 92% of them were counted only once. Over 1.1% of the sample is held by the ten biggest clonotypes. As for this clone: This clone's antigen is unknown. No base qualities exist here, and no much larger clone lies one base off it. The sample carries other DNA sequences with the same CDR3.

The V gene is TRBV7-9 and the J gene is TRBJ1-3, with no confidently assigned D gene. Sequenced: blood. The clonotype comes from a man aged 30-40 years in good health. The nucleotide sequence reads TGTGCCAGCAGCTTAGCGGTCAGTGGCTCCTCTGGAAACACCATATATTTT. The resulting protein is CASSLAVSGSSGNTIYF.